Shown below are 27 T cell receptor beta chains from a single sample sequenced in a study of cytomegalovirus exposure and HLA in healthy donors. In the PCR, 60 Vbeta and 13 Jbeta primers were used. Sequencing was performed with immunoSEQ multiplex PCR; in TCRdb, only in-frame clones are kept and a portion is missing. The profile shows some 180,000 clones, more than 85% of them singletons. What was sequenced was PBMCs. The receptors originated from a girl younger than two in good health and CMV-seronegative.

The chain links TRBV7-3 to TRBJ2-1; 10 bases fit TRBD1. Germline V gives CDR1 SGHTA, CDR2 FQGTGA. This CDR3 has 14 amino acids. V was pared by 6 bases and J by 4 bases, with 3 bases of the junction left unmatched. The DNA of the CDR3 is TGTGCCAGCAGTCCGGGACAGGGGTACAATGAGCAGTTCTTC. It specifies CASSPGQGYNEQFF. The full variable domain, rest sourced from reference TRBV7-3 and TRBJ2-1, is GAGVSQTPSNKVTEKGKYVELRCDPISGHTALYWYRQSLGQGPEFLIYFQGTGAADDSGLPNDRFFAVRPEGSVSTLKIQRTERGDSAVYLCASSPGQGYNEQFFGPGTRLTVL.

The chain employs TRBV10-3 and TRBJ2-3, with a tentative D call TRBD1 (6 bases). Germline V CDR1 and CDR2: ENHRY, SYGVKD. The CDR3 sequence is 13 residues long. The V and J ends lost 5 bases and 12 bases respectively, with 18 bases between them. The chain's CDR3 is CAISRDVGTPQYF. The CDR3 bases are TGTGCCATCAGTCGGGACGTCGGGACACCACAGTATTTT.

The CDR3 here is CASSYGLVVNEQFF. The CDR3 bases are TGTGCCAGCAGCTACGGACTAGTCGTAAATGAGCAGTTCTTC. The rearrangement links TRBV5-4 to TRBJ2-1; 7 bases align to TRBD2. V shed 3 bases, J shed 7 bases, and the junction held 7 bases outside the gene matches. In germline, CDR1 is SGHNT, CDR2 YYREEE (reference sequence). CDR3 length: 14 residues.

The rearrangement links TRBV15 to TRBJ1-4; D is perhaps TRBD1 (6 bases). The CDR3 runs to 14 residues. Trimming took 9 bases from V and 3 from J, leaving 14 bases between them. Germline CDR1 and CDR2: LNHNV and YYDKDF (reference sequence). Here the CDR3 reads CATNPGHSNEKLFF. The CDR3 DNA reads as TGTGCCACAAACCCGGGACACTCTAATGAAAAACTGTTTTTT.

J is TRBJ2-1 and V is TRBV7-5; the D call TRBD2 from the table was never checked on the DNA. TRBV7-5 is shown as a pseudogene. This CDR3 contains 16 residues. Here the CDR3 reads CVRSLFLIISYNEQFF. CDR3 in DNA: TGTGTCAGAAGCTTATTTCTAATAATCTCCTACAATGAGCAGTTCTTC.

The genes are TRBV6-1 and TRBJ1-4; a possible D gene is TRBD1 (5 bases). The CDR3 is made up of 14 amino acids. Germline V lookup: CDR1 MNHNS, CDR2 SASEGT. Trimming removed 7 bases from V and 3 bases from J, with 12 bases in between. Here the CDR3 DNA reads TGTGCCAGCACTTGGGGCGGCGCTAATGAAAAACTGTTTTTT. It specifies CASTWGGANEKLFF.

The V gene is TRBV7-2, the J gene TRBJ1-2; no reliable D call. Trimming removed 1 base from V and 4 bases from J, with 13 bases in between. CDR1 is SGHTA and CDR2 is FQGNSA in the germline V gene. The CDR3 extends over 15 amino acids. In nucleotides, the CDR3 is TGTGCCAGCAGCTTAGGGCGGCGCCCTACCTATGGCTACACCTTC. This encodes CASSLGRRPTYGYTF.

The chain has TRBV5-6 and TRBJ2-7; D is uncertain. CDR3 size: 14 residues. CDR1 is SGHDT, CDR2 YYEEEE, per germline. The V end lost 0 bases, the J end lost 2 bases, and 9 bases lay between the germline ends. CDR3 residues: CASSLGGSTYEQYF. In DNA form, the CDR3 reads TGTGCCAGCAGCTTGGGTGGCAGTACCTACGAGCAGTACTTC.

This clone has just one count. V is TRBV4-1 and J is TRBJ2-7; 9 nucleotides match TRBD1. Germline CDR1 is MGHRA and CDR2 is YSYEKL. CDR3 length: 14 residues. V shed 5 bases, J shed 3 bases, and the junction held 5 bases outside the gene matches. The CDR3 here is CASSKPGQGYEQYF. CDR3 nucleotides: TGCGCCAGCAGCAAACCGGGACAGGGCTACGAGCAGTACTTC.

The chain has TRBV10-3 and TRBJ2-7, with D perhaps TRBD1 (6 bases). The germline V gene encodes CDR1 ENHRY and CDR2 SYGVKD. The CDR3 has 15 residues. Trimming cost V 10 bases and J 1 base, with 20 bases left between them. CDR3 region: CATTSPGQPSYEQYF. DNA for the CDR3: TGTGCCACCACGTCACCGGGACAACCTTCCTACGAGCAGTACTTC.

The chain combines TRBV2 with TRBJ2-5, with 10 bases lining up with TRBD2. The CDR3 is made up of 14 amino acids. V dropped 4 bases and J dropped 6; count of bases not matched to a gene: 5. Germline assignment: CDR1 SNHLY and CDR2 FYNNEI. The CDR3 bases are TGTGCCAGCAGTGGAGCGGGGGGGCTGAAGACCCAGTACTTC. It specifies CASSGAGGLKTQYF.

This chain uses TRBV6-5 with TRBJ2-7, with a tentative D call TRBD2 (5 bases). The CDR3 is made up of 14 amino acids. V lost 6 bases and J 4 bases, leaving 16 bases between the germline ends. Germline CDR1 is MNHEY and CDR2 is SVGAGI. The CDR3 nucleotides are TGTGCCAGCAGCGCCCCGGGAAAACCGTACGAGCAGTACTTC. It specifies CASSAPGKPYEQYF.

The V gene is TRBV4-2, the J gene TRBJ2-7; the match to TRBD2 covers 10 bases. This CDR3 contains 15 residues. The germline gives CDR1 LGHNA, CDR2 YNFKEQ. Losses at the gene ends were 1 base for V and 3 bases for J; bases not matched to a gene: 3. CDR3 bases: TGTGCCAGCAGCCAAGGCCTAGCGGGAGTCTACGAGCAGTACTTC. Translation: CASSQGLAGVYEQYF.

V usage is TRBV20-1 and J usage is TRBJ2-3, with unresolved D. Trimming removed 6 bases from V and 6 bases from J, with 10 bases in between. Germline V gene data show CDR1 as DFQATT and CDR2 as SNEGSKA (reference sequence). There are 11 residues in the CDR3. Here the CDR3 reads CSAPVGDTQYF. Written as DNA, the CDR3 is TGCAGTGCCCCCGTCGGTGATACGCAGTATTTT.

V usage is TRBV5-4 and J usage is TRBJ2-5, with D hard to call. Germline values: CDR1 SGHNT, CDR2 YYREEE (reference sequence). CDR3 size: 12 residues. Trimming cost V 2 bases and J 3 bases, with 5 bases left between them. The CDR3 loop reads CASSFYKETQYF. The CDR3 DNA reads TGTGCCAGCAGCTTCTATAAAGAGACCCAGTACTTC.

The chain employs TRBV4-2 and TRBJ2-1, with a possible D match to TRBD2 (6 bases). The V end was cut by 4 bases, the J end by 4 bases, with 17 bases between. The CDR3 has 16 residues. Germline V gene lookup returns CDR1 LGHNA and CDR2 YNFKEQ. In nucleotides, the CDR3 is TGTGCCAGCAGCCTTAGAGGTACTAGCTCTTACAATGAGCAGTTCTTC. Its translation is CASSLRGTSSYNEQFF.

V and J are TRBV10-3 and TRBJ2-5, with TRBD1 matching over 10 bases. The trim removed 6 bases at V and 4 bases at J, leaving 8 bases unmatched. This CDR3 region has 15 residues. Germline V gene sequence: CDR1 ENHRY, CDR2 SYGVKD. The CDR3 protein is CAIRDAGTGVETQYF. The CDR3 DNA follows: TGTGCCATCAGAGACGCCGGGACAGGGGTAGAGACCCAGTACTTC.

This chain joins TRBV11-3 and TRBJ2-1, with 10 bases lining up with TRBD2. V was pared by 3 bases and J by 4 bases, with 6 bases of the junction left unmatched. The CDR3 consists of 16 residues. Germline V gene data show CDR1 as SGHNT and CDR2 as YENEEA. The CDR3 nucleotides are TGTGCCAGCAGCTTTAGCCAGACTAGCGGGTACAATGAGCAGTTCTTC. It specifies CASSFSQTSGYNEQFF.

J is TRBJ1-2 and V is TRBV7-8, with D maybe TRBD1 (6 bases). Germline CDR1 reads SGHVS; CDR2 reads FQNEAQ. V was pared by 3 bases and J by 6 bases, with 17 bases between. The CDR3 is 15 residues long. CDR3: CASSFRDMRKNGYTF. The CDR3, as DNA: TGTGCCAGCAGCTTCCGGGACATGAGGAAGAATGGCTACACCTTC.

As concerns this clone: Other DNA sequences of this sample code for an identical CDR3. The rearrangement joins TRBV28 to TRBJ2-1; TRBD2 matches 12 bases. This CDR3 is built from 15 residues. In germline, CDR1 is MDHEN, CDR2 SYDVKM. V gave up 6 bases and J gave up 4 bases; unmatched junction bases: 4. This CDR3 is CASSLLAGGYNEQFF. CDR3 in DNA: TGTGCCAGCAGCCTCCTAGCGGGGGGGTACAATGAGCAGTTCTTC. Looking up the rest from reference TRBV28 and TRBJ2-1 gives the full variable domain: DVKVTQSSRYLVKRTGEKVFLECVQDMDHENMFWYRQDPGLGLRLIYFSYDVKMKEKGDIPEGYSVSREKKERFSLILESASTNQTSMYLCASSLLAGGYNEQFFGPGTRLTVL.

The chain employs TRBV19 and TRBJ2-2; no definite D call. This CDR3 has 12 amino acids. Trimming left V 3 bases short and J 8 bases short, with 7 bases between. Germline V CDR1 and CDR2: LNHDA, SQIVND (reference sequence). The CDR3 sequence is CASSIPQGELFF. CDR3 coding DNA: TGTGCCAGTAGTATCCCACAGGGGGAGCTGTTTTTT.

Here the CDR3 reads CATSRKRGGYLNEQFF. The DNA of the CDR3 is TGTGCCACCAGCAGGAAACGGGGGGGGTACCTCAATGAGCAGTTCTTC. This sequence joins TRBV15 and TRBJ2-1, with TRBD2 matching 8 bases. The CDR3 contains 16 residues. V lost 3 bases, J lost 6 bases, and 10 bases stayed unmatched. Germline-derived CDR1 and CDR2 are LNHNV and YYDKDF (reference sequence).

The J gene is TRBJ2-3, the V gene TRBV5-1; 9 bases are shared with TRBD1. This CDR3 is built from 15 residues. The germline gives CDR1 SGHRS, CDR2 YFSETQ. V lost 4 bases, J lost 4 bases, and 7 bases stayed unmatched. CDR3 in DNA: TGCGCCAGCAGCGGACCGGGACAGGGCGCAGATACGCAGTATTTT. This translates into CASSGPGQGADTQYF.

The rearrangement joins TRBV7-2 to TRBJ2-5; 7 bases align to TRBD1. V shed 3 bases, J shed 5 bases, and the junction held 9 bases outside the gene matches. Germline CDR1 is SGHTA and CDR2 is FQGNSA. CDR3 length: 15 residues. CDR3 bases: TGTGCCAGCAGCTTCTACAGGGGTGGTGAGGAGACCCAGTACTTC. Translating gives CASSFYRGGEETQYF.

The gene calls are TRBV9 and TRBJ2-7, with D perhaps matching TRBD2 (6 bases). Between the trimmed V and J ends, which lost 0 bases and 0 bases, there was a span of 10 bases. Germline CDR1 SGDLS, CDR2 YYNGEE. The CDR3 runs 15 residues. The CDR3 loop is CASSVEPGSSYEQYF. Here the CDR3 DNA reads TGTGCCAGCAGCGTAGAGCCCGGGAGCTCCTACGAGCAGTACTTC.

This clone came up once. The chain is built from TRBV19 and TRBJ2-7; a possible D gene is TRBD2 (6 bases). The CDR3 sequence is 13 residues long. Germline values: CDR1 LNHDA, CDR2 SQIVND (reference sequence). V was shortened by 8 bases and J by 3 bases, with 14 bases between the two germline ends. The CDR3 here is CASRGTPGYEQYF. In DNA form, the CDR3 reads TGTGCCAGTCGCGGGACTCCCGGCTACGAGCAGTACTTC.

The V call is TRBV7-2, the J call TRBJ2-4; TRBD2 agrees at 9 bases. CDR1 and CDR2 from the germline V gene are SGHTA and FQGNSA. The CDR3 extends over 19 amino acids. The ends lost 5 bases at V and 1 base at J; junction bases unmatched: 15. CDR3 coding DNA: TGTGCCAGCAGCCTGCGTAGGTCTAGCGGGAAGTGGGCCAAAAACATTCAGTACTTC. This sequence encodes CASSLRRSSGKWAKNIQYF.